Sequencing of this T cell receptor (beta chain) was carried out in a study of T cells after yellow fever vaccination. Study observations and caveats: FACS-sorted repertoires might harbor abundant contaminating clonotypes from the bulk population. Some clonotypes were seen in both the CD4 and the CD8 compartments. These made up a small share and likely arose from convergent recombination. Subsequent to the booster, the majority of primary-vaccination clones reappeared (around 96% CD4, 70% to 90% CD8).

This clonotype appeared many times. What it recognizes is unknown. For TCR, cDNA came from 5'RACE template switching, which added a universal primer site and UMIs. One entry per CDR3 protein, called by TCRdb with MiXCR from the 5' RACE reads. Here the sample spans nearly 550,000 distinct CDR3 sequences, less than 20% being singletons. The CDR3 covers 12 residues. V lost 3 bases and J lost 4, with 7 bases in between. Germline loops: CDR1 GTSNPN, CDR2 SVGIG (reference sequence). The sequencing used PBMCs, collected 15 days after the yellow fever booster vaccination. The rearrangement joins TRBV30 to TRBJ1-5; the D is unclear. The sequence was collected from a man aged 30 to 39 who received the YFV17D yellow fever vaccine. CDR3 sequence (DNA): TGTGCCTGGAGGGAAGGGAATCAGCCCCAGCATTTT. This codes for CAWREGNQPQHF.